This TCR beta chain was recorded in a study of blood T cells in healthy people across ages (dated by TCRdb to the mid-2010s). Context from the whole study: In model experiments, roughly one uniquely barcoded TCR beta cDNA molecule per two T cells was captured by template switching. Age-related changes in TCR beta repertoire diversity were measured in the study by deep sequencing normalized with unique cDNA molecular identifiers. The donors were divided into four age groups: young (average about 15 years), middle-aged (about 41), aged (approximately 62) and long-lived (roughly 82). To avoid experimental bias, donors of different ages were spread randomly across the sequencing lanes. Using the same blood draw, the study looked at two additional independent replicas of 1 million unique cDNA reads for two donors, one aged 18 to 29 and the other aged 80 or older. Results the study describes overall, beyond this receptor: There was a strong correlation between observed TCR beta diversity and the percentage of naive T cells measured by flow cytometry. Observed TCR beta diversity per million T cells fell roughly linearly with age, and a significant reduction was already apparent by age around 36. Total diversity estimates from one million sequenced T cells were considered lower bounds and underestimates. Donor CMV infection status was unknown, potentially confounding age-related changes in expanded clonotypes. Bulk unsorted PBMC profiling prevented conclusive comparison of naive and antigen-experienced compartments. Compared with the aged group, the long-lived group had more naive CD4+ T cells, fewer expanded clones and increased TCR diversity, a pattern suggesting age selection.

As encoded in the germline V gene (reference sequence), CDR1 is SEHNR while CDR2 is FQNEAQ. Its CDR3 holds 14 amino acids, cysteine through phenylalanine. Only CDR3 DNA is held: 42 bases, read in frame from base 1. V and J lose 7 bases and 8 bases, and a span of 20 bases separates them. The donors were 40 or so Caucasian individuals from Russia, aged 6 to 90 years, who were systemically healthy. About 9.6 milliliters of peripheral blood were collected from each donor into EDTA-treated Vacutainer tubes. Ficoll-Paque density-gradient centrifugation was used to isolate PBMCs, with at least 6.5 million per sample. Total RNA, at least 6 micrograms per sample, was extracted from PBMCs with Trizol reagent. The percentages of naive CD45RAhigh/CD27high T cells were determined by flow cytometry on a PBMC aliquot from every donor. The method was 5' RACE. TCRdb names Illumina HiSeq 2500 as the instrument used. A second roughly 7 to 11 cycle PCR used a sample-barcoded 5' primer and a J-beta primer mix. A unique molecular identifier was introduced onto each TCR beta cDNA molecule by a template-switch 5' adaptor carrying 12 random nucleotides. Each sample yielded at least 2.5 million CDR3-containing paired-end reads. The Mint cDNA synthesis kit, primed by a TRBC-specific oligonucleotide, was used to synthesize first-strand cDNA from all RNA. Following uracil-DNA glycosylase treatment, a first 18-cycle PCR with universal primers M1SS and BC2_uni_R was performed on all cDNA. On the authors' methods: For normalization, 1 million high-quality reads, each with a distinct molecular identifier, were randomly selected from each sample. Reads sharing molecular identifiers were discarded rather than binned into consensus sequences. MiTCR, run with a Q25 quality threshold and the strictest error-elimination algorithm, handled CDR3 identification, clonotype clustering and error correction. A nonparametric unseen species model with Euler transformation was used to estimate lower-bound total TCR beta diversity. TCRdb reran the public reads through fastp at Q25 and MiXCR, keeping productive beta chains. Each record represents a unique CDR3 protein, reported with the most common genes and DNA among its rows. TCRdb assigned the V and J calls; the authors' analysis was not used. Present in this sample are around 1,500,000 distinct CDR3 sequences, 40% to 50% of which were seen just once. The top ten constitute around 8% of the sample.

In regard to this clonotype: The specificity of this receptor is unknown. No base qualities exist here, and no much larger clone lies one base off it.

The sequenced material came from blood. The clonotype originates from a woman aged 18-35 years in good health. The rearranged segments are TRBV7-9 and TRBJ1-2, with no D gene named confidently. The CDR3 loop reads CASKPDGSTLGYTF. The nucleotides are TGTGCCAGCAAACCGGACGGTAGCACTTTGGGCTACACCTTC.